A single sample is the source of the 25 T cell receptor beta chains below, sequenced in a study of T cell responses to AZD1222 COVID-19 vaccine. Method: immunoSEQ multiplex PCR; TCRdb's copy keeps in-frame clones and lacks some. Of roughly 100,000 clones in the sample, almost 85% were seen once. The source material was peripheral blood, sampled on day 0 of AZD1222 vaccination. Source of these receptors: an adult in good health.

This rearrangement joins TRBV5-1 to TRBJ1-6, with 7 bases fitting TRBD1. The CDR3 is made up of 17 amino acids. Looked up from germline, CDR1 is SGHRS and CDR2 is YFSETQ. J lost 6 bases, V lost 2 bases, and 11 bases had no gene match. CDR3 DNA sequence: TGCGCCAGCAGCTTAACAGGGGCGAAGGTGGGTAATTCACCCCTCCACTTT. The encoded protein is CASSLTGAKVGNSPLHF.

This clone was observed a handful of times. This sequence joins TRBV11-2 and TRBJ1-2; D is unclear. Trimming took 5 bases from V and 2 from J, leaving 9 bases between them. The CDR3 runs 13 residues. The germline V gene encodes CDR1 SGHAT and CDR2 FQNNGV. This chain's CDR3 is CASSPSMNYGYTF. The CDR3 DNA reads TGTGCCAGCAGCCCGAGTATGAACTATGGCTACACCTTC.

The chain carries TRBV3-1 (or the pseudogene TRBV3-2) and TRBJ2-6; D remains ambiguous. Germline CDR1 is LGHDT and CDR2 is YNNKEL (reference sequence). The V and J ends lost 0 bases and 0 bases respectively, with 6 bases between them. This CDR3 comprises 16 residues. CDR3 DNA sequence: TGTGCCAGCAGCCAAGATCGGCCCTCTGGGGCCAACGTCCTGACTTTC. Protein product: CASSQDRPSGANVLTF.

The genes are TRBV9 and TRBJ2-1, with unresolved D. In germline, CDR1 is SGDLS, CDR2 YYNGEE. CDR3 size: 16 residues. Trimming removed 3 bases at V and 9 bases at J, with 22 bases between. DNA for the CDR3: TGTGCCAGCAGCGGAAAATTCGCCGGGCCGGCGGCTGAGCAGTTCTTC. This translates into CASSGKFAGPAAEQFF.

The CDR3: CASSLFGTELGKLFF. CDR3 bases: TGTGCCAGCAGTTTATTCGGGACAGAGCTGGGAAAACTGTTTTTT. V and J are TRBV28 and TRBJ1-4, with 7 positions matching TRBD1. Germline V gene sequence: CDR1 MDHEN, CDR2 SYDVKM. Trimming took 1 base from V and 10 from J; bases not matched to a gene: 9. The CDR3 spans 15 residues.

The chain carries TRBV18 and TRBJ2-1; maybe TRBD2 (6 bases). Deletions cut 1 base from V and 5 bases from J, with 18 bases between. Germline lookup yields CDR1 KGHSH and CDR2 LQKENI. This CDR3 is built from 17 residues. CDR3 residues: CASSPQIGGAGHNEQFF. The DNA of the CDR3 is TGTGCCAGCTCACCACAGATCGGGGGTGCGGGCCACAATGAGCAGTTCTTC. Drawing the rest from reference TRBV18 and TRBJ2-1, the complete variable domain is NAGVMQNPRHLVRRRGQEARLRCSPMKGHSHVYWYRQLPEEGLKFMVYLQKENIIDESGMPKERFSAEFPKEGPSILRIQQVVRGDSAAYFCASSPQIGGAGHNEQFFGPGTRLTVL.

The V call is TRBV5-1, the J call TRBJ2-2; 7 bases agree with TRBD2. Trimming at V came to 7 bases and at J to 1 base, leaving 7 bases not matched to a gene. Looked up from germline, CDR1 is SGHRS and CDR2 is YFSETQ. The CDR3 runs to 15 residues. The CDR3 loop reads CASSNGEGNTGELFF. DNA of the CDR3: TGCGCCAGCTCCAATGGGGAGGGGAACACCGGGGAGCTGTTTTTT.

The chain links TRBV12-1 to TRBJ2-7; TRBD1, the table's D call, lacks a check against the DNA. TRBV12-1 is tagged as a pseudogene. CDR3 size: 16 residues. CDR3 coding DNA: TGTGCCAGCAGCTTTACGGGACAGAGGCCGTCCTACGAGCAGTACTTC. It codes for CASSFTGQRPSYEQYF.

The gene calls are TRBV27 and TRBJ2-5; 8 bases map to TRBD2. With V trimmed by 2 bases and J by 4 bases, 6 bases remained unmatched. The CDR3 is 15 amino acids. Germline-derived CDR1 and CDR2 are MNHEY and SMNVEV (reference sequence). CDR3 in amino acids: CASSLRRGAGETQYF. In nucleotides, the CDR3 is TGTGCCAGCAGTTTAAGGCGGGGGGCCGGAGAGACCCAGTACTTC.

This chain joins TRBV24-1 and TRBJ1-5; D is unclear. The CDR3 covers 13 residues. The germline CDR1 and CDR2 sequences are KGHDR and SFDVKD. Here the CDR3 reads CGTHHLGNQPQHF. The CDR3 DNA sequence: TGTGGAACCCACCATCTTGGCAATCAGCCCCAGCATTTT.

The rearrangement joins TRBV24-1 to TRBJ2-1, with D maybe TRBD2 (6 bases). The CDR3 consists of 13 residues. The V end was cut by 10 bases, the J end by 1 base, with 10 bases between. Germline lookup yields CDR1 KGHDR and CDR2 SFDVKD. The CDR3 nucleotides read TGTGCCACGGGGGACTCATCCTACAATGAGCAGTTCTTC. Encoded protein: CATGDSSYNEQFF.

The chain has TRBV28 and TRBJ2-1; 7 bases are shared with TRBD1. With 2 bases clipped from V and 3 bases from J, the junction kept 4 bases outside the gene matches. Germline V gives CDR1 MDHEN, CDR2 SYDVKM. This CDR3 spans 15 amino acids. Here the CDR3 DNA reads TGTGCCAGCAGTTTAGGGGACAGCCTCTACAATGAGCAGTTCTTC. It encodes CASSLGDSLYNEQFF.

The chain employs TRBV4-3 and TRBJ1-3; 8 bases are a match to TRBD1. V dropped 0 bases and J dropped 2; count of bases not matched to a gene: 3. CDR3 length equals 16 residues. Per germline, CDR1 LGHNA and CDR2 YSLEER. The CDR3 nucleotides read TGCGCCAGCAGCCAAGATCGGACAGGGACTGGAAACACCATATATTTT. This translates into CASSQDRTGTGNTIYF.

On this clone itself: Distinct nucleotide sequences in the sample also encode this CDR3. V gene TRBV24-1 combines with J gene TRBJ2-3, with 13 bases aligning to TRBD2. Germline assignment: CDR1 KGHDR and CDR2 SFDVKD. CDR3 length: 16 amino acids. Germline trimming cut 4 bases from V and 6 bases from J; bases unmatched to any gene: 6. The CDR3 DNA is TGTGCCACCAGTGACCTTGGACTAGCGGGAGCGGATACGCAGTATTTT. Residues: CATSDLGLAGADTQYF.

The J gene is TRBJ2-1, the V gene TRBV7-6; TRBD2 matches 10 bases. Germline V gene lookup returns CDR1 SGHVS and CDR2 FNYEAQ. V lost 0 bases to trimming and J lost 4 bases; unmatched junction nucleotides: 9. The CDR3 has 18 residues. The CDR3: CASSLATNLAGEYNEQFF. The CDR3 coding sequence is TGTGCCAGCAGCTTAGCTACTAATCTAGCGGGAGAGTACAATGAGCAGTTCTTC.

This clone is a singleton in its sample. The CDR3 DNA sequence: TGTGCCAGCAGCGTAGGTACCGGGACTAGCGGAATATTCACAGATACGCAGTATTTT. Translating it yields CASSVGTGTSGIFTDTQYF. This rearrangement joins TRBV9 to TRBJ2-3; 11 bases are shared with TRBD2. The V gene end was trimmed by 0 bases and the J gene end by 2 bases; junction bases not matched to a gene: 11. This CDR3 spans 19 amino acids. The germline V gene has CDR1 SGDLS and CDR2 YYNGEE.

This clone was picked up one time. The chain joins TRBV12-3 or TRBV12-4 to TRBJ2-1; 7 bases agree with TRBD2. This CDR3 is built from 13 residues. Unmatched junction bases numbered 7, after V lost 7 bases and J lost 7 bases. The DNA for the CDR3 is TGTGCCAGCACCACCGGCGGGGGTAATGAGCAGTTCTTC. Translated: CASTTGGGNEQFF.

The CDR3 sequence: CASSYGQYGYTF. The CDR3 DNA follows: TGTGCCAGCAGTTACGGGCAGTATGGCTACACCTTC. The chain recombines TRBV6-2 or TRBV6-3 with TRBJ1-2; D unresolved. Trimming cost V 2 bases and J 5 bases, with 6 bases left between them. Germline V gene sequence: CDR1 MNHEY, CDR2 SVGEGT. The CDR3 loop spans 12 amino acids.

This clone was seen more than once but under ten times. CDR3 region: CASTNAGSNRREQFF. The CDR3 nucleotides are TGTGCCAGCACCAACGCCGGCTCCAACCGAAGGGAGCAGTTCTTC. V usage is TRBV6-5 and J usage is TRBJ2-1; D call uncertain. Trimming cost V 7 bases and J 10 bases, with 23 bases left between them. Germline V lookup: CDR1 MNHEY, CDR2 SVGAGI. This CDR3 is built from 15 residues.

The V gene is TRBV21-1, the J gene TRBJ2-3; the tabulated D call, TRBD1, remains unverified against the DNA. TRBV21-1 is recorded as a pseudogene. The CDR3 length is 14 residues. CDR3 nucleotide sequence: TGTGCCAGCAGCAAAGGCCTAGGGGTTGATACGCAGTATTTT. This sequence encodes CASSKGLGVDTQYF.

CDR3 residues: CASLATGADTQYF. CDR3 DNA: TGTGCCAGCCTAGCGACAGGAGCAGATACGCAGTATTTT. The rearrangement links TRBV12-3 or TRBV12-4 to TRBJ2-3, with D perhaps TRBD1 or TRBD2 (6 bases each). V shed 8 bases and J shed 4 bases, with 13 bases lying between them. This CDR3 region has 13 residues.

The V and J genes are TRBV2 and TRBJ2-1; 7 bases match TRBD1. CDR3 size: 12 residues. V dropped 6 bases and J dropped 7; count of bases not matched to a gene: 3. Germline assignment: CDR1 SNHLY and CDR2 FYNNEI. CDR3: CASRRQGNEQFF. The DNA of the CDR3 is TGTGCCAGCAGAAGACAGGGAAATGAGCAGTTCTTC.

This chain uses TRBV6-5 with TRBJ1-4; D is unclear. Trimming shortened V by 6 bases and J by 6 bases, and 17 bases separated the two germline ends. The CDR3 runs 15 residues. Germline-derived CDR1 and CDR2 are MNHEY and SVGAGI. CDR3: CASRTKSATYEKLFF. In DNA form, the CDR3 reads TGTGCCAGCAGGACGAAGAGTGCGACGTATGAAAAACTGTTTTTT.

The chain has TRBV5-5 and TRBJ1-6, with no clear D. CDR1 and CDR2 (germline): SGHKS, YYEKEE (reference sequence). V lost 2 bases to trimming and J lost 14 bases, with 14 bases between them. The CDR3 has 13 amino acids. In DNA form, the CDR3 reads TGTGCCAGCAGCTTCAACAGAGATATGGCCCTCCACTTT. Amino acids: CASSFNRDMALHF.

The DNA of the CDR3 is TGTGCCAGCAGCGTGGGGACAGGGGGTAAACTGTTTTTT. Translation: CASSVGTGGKLFF. The chain links TRBV7-8 to TRBJ1-4; 11 positions agree with TRBD1. The CDR3 consists of 13 residues. The V segment lost 5 bases and the J segment 11 bases; nucleotides outside the gene matches: 4. Germline lookup yields CDR1 SGHVS and CDR2 FQNEAQ.